This T cell receptor beta chain emerged from a study of blood T cell repertoires in COVID-19. Study in general: Specimens from acute and convalescent COVID-19 originated in the United States, Italy and Spain. T cells, B-cell-depleted T cells, or PBMCs supplied cDNA or gDNA.

With V trimmed by 2 bases and J by 8 bases, 6 bases remained unmatched. This CDR3 has 15 residues. The germline V gene has CDR1 SGDLS and CDR2 YYNGEE. Methods used by the authors: Scientists estimated how many nucleated cells there were by amplifying reference gene primers. The method was immunoSEQ multiplex PCR; TCRdb's version includes in-frame clones alone and lacks a portion of them. The V and J calls and the clone size are those of that table, but D and trimming were determined from the DNA. The data show over 100,000 clones, with more than 60% seen just once and 1.9% held by the top ten. This clone was picked up a small number of times.

This clonotype was sampled from a woman in her sixties or seventies with acute or convalescent COVID-19. This chain connects TRBV9 to TRBJ1-6, with 8 nucleotides matching TRBD1. The sample was peripheral blood. In nucleotides, the CDR3 is TGTGCCAGCAGCGTCGCCGGGACAGGTTATTCACCCCTCCACTTT. The encoded protein is CASSVAGTGYSPLHF.